This entry is about one T cell receptor beta chain. This entry belongs to a study of blood T cell repertoires in COVID-19. Sequencing used immunoSEQ multiplex PCR; TCRdb keeps in-frame clones, though not all of them. The data show a few hundred thousand clones, 80% to 90% seen once. This CDR3 has 16 amino acids. Germline CDR1 is SGHRS and CDR2 is YFSETQ. Trimming cost V 4 bases and J 1 base; bases outside gene matches: 6. The sample comprised peripheral blood. This sequence was found in a man aged 25 to 45 with acute or convalescent COVID-19. This chain links TRBV5-1 with TRBJ1-1, with TRBD1 identical over 11 bases. The CDR3 region has the DNA TGCGCCAGCAGCGTCGGGACAGGGGGAGCGAACACTGAAGCTTTCTTT. Amino acid sequence: CASSVGTGGANTEAFF.